These 3 T cell receptor beta chains originate from one sample sequenced in a study of cytomegalovirus exposure and HLA in healthy donors (dated by TCRdb to about 2017). Receptor libraries were prepared by the immunoSEQ multiplex PCR assay. A mixture of 60 forward primers for TCR Vbeta segments and 13 reverse primers for TCR Jbeta segments was used in the multiplex PCR. TCRdb stores this immuneACCESS table with in-frame sequences only. Part of the clones is absent; in the studies checked, under half of the shortfall reflects unresolved V genes, and no reason is known for the rest. Present in this sample are about 130,000 clones, approximately 80% of which were seen just once. The top ten clonotypes cover less than 4.5% of the sample. Sequencing was carried out using PBMCs. The receptors shown here come from a man aged 35-49 years in good health and CMV-seronegative.

V and J are TRBV5-4 and TRBJ2-5; TRBD2 is a possible D gene (5 bases). This CDR3 is built from 14 residues. Per germline, CDR1 SGHNT and CDR2 YYREEE (reference sequence). Trimming removed 0 bases from V and 2 bases from J, with 8 bases in between. CDR3 loop: CASSLGTGQETQYF. For the CDR3, the DNA is TGTGCCAGCAGCTTGGGGACGGGACAAGAGACCCAGTACTTC.

The chain combines TRBV9 with TRBJ2-2; a possible D gene is TRBD1 (8 bases). The ends were cut back, 4 bases at V and 5 bases at J, with 21 bases in the middle. Germline values: CDR1 SGDLS, CDR2 YYNGEE. The CDR3 length is 17 residues. CDR3 sequence: CASSPRTGGEQTGELFF. The CDR3 nucleotides read TGTGCCAGCAGCCCTCGTACAGGGGGGGAGCAAACCGGGGAGCTGTTTTTT.

The chain joins TRBV9 to TRBJ1-1; 7 bases map to TRBD1. J gave up 5 bases and V 3 bases, and 7 bases lay outside the gene matches. The germline CDR1 and CDR2 sequences are SGDLS and YYNGEE. CDR3 length equals 14 residues. The CDR3 spells CASSAAGGATEAFF. CDR3 bases: TGTGCCAGCAGCGCGGCAGGGGGTGCTACTGAAGCTTTCTTT.